Each of the 8 T cell receptor beta chains below was sequenced from the same sample in a study of T cells in Graves' hyperthyroidism and ophthalmopathy. RNA transcripts served as the template for amplifying TCR beta CDR3 regions. The TCR CDR3 first-round RT-PCR relied on the HTBI primer set. One entry per CDR3 protein, called by TCRdb with MiXCR from the multiplex PCR reads. The sample records approximately 360,000 distinct CDR3 sequences, roughly 25% being singletons. The sequencing sample was made of blood. These receptors all stem from a man aged 50 or older with Graves' hyperthyroidism.

This chain links TRBV20-1 with TRBJ2-1; TRBD2 is a possible D gene (6 bases). The CDR3 consists of 14 residues. Looked up from germline, CDR1 is DFQATT and CDR2 is SNEGSKA (reference sequence). With 6 bases removed from V and 3 bases from J, the gap between germline ends came to 15 bases. The CDR3 loop reads CSASTSLGYNEQFF. The CDR3 DNA reads as TGCAGTGCGAGCACTAGCTTGGGCTACAATGAGCAGTTCTTC.

This clonotype was recorded a few times. The chain recombines TRBV19 with TRBJ2-5; D not certain. The V and J ends lost 5 bases and 1 base respectively, with 11 bases between them. This CDR3 has 14 amino acids. Germline CDR1 is LNHDA and CDR2 is SQIVND (reference sequence). CDR3 nucleotide sequence: TGTGCCAGTAGTTCGGAGCCCCGCCAAGAGACCCAGTACTTC. Protein: CASSSEPRQETQYF. Full variable domain (outside the CDR3, taken from reference TRBV19 and TRBJ2-5): DGGITQSPKYLFRKEGQNVTLSCEQNLNHDAMYWYRQDPGQGLRLIYYSQIVNDFQKGDIAEGYSVSREKKESFPLTVTSAQKNPTAFYLCASSSEPRQETQYFGPGTRLLVL.

This clonotype was counted at least ten times. The chain combines TRBV6-1 with TRBJ2-3; D ambiguous. From germline, CDR1 is MNHNS and CDR2 SASEGT. V gave up 4 bases and J gave up 6 bases, with 14 bases separating them. This CDR3 has 14 residues. This CDR3 is CASSGGRPGDTQYF. DNA for the CDR3: TGTGCCAGCAGTGGCGGACGGCCCGGCGATACGCAGTATTTT.

This clonotype was seen a few times. V and J are TRBV5-4 and TRBJ2-7; 8 nucleotides match TRBD1. The CDR3 consists of 13 residues. V gave up 4 bases and J gave up 3 bases; unmatched junction bases: 3. Germline assignment: CDR1 SGHNT and CDR2 YYREEE (reference sequence). The CDR3 protein is CASSDGQGYEQYF. The CDR3 coding sequence is TGTGCCAGCAGCGACGGACAGGGCTACGAGCAGTACTTC.

A remark on this clonotype: This clone may be a read error of a much larger clone one base away. DNA of the CDR3: TGCAGTGCTAGACGCCGACCTAGCAGGCCGGATGAGCAGTTCTTC. Translating it yields CSARRRPSRPDEQFF. The chain carries TRBV20-1 and TRBJ2-1; perhaps TRBD2 as D (5 bases). The V gene's germline CDR1 is DFQATT and CDR2 SNEGSKA (reference sequence). V was pared by 2 bases and J by 8 bases, with 19 bases between. There are 15 residues in the CDR3.

The V call is TRBV6-1, the J call TRBJ2-1, with 12 nucleotides matching TRBD2. V dropped 7 bases and J dropped 8; count of bases not matched to a gene: 9. CDR1 MNHNS and CDR2 SASEGT come from the germline V gene. This CDR3 is built from 15 residues. CDR3: CASIPGTSGRDEQFF. In nucleotides, the CDR3 is TGTGCCAGCATCCCAGGGACTAGCGGGCGCGATGAGCAGTTCTTC.

This clonotype appeared a few times. The V gene is TRBV19, the J gene TRBJ2-7, with D maybe TRBD1 (6 bases). The V gene's germline CDR1 is LNHDA and CDR2 SQIVND (reference sequence). V lost 4 bases and J 3 bases, leaving 10 bases between the germline ends. This CDR3 has 13 residues. As DNA, the CDR3 is TGTGCCAGTAGTACCCAGGGGATCTACGAGCAGTACTTC. This gives the protein CASSTQGIYEQYF.

The V and J genes are TRBV12-3 or TRBV12-4 and TRBJ1-1; perhaps TRBD1 as D (5 bases). The CDR3 consists of 14 residues. The V end was cut by 3 bases, the J end by 7 bases, with 15 bases between. DNA for the CDR3: TGTGCCAGCAGTTTGGGGCAGGGTATAGATGAAGCTTTCTTT. Its protein is CASSLGQGIDEAFF.